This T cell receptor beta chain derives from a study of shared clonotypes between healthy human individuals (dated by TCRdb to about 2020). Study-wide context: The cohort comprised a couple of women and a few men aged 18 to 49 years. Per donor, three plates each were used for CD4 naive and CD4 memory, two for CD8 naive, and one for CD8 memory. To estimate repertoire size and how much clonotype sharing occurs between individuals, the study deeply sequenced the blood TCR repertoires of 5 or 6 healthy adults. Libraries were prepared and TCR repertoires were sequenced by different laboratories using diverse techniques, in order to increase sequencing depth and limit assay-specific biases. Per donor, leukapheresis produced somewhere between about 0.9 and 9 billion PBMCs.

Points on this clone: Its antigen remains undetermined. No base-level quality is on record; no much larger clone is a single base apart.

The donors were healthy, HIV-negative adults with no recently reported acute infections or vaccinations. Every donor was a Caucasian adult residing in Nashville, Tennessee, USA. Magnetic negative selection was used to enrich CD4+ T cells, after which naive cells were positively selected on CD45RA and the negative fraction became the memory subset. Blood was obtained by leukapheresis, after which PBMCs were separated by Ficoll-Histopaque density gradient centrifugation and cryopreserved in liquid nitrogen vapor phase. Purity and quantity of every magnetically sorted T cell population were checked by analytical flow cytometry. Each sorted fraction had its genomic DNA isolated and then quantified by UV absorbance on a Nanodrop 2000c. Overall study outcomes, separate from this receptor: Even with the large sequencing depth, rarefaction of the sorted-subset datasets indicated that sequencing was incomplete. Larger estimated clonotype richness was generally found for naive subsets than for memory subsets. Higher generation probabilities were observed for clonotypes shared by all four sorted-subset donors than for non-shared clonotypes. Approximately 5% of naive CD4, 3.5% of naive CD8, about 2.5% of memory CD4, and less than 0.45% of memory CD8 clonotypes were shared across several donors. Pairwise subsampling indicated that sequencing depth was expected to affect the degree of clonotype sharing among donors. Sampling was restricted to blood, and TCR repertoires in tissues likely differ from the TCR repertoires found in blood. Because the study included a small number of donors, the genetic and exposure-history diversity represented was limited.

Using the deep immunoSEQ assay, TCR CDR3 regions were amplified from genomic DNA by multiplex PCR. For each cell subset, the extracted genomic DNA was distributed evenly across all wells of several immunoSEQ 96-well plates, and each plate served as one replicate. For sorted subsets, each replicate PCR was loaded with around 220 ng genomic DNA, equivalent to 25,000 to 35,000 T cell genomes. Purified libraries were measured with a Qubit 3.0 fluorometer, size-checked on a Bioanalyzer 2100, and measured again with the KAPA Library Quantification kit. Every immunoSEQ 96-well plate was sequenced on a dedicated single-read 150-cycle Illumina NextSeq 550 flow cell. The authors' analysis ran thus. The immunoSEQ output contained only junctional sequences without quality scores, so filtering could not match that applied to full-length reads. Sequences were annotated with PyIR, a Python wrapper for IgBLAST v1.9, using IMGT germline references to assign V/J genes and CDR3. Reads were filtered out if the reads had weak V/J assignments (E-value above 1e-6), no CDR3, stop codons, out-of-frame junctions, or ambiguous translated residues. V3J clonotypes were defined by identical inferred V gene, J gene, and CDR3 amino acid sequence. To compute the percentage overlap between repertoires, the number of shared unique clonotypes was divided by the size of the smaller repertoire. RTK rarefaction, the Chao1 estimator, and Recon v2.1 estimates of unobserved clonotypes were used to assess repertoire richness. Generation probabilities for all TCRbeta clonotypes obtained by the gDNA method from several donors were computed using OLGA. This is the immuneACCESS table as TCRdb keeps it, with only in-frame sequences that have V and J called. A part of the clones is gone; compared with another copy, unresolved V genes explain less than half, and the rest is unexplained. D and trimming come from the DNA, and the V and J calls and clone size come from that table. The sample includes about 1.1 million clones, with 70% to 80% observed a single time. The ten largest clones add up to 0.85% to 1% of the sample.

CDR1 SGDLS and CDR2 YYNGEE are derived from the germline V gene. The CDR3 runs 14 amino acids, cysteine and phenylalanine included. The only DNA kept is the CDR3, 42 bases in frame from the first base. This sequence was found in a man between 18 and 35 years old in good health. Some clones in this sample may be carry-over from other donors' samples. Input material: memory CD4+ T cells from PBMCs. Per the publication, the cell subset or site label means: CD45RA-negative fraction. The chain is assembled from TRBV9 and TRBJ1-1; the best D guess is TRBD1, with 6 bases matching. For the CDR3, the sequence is CAGGHPVENTEAFF. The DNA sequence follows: TGTGCTGGGGGACACCCTGTCGAGAACACTGAAGCTTTCTTT.